This T cell receptor (beta chain) was sequenced in a study of cytomegalovirus exposure and HLA in healthy donors. Points from the study as a whole: Many donors shared some public TCRs, even though most TCR sequences were rare.

For this clone: Antigen specificity is unknown.

Assay used: immunoSEQ multiplex PCR; TCRdb lists only in-frame clones, some missing. The table shows over 200,000 clones, with about 86% occurring only once. There are 10 residues in the CDR3. Trimming shortened V by 7 bases and J by 4 bases, and 5 bases separated the two germline ends. Germline CDR1 and CDR2: SQVTM and ANQGSEA. Sequenced material: PBMCs. The TCR sequence derives from a woman between 18 and 29 years old in good health and CMV-seronegative. The rearrangement links TRBV29-1 to TRBJ2-1; D remains ambiguous. CDR3 sequence: CSASYNEQFF. CDR3 sequence (DNA): TGCAGCGCCTCTTACAATGAGCAGTTCTTC.